This entry is about one T cell receptor (beta chain). The source of the sample is a study of blood T cell repertoires in COVID-19. About the study: COVID-19 samples from acute and convalescent phases originated in the United States, Italy and Spain. The cDNA or gDNA used as material had been derived from T cells, B-cell-depleted T cells, or PBMCs.

The trim removed 0 bases at V and 4 bases at J, leaving 4 bases unmatched. From germline, CDR1 is KGHSH and CDR2 LQKENI. The CDR3 loop spans 16 amino acids. In the authors' methods: From reference gene primer amplification, estimates of nucleated cell counts were derived. Generated by immunoSEQ multiplex PCR, the TCRdb table keeps only in-frame clones and is missing some. V, J and clone size derive from that table, while D and trimming were established from the DNA sequence. The data show tens of thousands of clones, less than 90% seen once. The source is a man aged 50 to 59 with acute or convalescent COVID-19. Sequencing was done on a sample of peripheral blood. The chain couples TRBV18 to TRBJ2-5, with 11 nucleotides matching TRBD2. The chain's CDR3 is CASSPPTSGGSETQYF. CDR3 coding DNA: TGTGCCAGCTCACCACCAACTAGCGGGGGATCAGAGACCCAGTACTTC.